One sample yielded the 9 T cell receptor beta chains listed below, sequenced in a study of blood T cells in healthy people across ages. Then a second PCR, running about 6 to 12 cycles, was carried out with a sample-barcoded 5' primer and a J-beta primer mix. Each CDR3 protein gets one entry after TCRdb re-called the 5' RACE reads with MiXCR. The table has hundreds of thousands of distinct CDR3 sequences, 58% seen once. What was sequenced was blood. The receptors were sampled from a man under 40 in good health.

The rearrangement uses TRBV12-3 or TRBV12-4 and TRBJ1-4; 11 bases line up with TRBD1. This CDR3 comprises 16 residues. Unmatched junction bases numbered 8, after V lost 4 bases and J lost 7 bases. This chain's CDR3 is CASSSRDRGVGEKLFF. CDR3 nucleotide sequence: TGTGCCAGCAGTTCCCGGGACAGGGGGGTTGGTGAAAAACTGTTTTTT.

V and J are TRBV5-1 and TRBJ2-7, with D unclear. This CDR3 is 15 amino acids long. V lost 4 bases, J lost 0 bases, and 14 bases lay in between. Germline V gene data show CDR1 as SGHRS and CDR2 as YFSETQ. This CDR3 is CASSEEPAPSYEQYF. The CDR3 nucleotides read TGCGCCAGCAGCGAGGAACCAGCTCCCTCCTACGAGCAGTACTTC.

This clonotype occurred a few times. V is TRBV25-1 and J is TRBJ2-1, with D unclear. Germline V gene sequence: CDR1 MGHDK, CDR2 SYGVNS. The CDR3 consists of 15 residues. Trimming took off 2 bases at V and 6 bases at J, with 14 bases between the two ends. The CDR3: CASSEGIGLGNEQFF. CDR3 coding DNA: TGTGCCAGCAGTGAAGGAATAGGGTTGGGCAATGAGCAGTTCTTC.

In this sample, this clonotype turned up once. This sequence joins TRBV5-1 and TRBJ2-6, with 10 bases matching TRBD1. V trimming: 4 bases; J trimming: 4 bases; junction bases outside the gene matches: 11. The CDR3 runs 18 residues. CDR1 is SGHRS and CDR2 is YFSETQ in the germline V gene. CDR3 sequence: CASSRGQGPMSGANVLTF. The DNA of the CDR3 is TGCGCCAGCAGCAGGGGACAGGGGCCAATGAGCGGGGCCAACGTCCTGACTTTC.

DNA for the CDR3: TGTGCCAGCAGCTTAGTATTGGGGCGGGAGACCCAGTACTTC. Translation gives CASSLVLGRETQYF. The rearrangement links TRBV7-2 to TRBJ2-5; tentative D call: TRBD1 (5 bases). The germline V gene has CDR1 SGHTA and CDR2 FQGNSA. The CDR3 loop spans 14 amino acids. Trimming cost V 1 base and J 5 bases, with 11 bases left between them.

The chain links TRBV29-1 to TRBJ2-6, with 7 bases lining up with TRBD1. Trimming at V came to 6 bases and at J to 2 bases, leaving 4 bases not matched to a gene. Germline lookup yields CDR1 SQVTM and CDR2 ANQGSEA. The CDR3 runs 14 residues. In nucleotides, the CDR3 is TGCAGCGTCACAGGGGCCGCTGGGGCCAACGTCCTGACTTTC. Translated: CSVTGAAGANVLTF.

This clonotype turned up a few times. V usage is TRBV4-2 and J usage is TRBJ2-1; 7 bases line up with TRBD2. Trimming removed 0 bases from V and 8 bases from J; junction bases left unmatched: 10. Germline CDR1 is LGHNA and CDR2 is YNFKEQ. The CDR3 spans 16 residues. The CDR3 region has the DNA TGTGCCAGCAGCCAAGATCTGGACGGGAGGAGGGATGAGCAGTTCTTC. Its translation is CASSQDLDGRRDEQFF.

The rearrangement links TRBV7-9 to TRBJ2-5; 10 positions match TRBD2. CDR1 and CDR2 from the germline V gene are SEHNR and FQNEAQ (reference sequence). The CDR3 is 16 amino acids. Trimming removed 7 bases from V and 3 bases from J; junction bases left unmatched: 11. The CDR3 DNA follows: TGTGCCAGCACCCCCAGCGGGGGGGCGGCTGAAGAGACCCAGTACTTC. Translated, it gives CASTPSGGAAEETQYF. Full variable domain (remainder filled in from reference TRBV7-9 and TRBJ2-5): DTGVSQNPRHKITKRGQNVTFRCDPISEHNRLYWYRQTLGQGPEFLTYFQNEAQLEKSRLLSDRFSAERPKGSFSTLEIQRTEQGDSAMYLCASTPSGGAAEETQYFGPGTRLLVL.

V usage is TRBV7-9 and J usage is TRBJ2-7, with D hard to call. TRBJ2-5 matches the DNA end more closely, so the J call is doubtful. The length of the CDR3 is 12 residues. Germline V gene sequence: CDR1 SEHNR, CDR2 FQNEAQ (reference sequence). CDR3 DNA: TGTGCCAGCAGCTTAGAGTCGAAGACCCAGTACTTC. Amino acid sequence: CASSLESKTQYF.